These 5 T cell receptor beta chains were sequenced from one sample in a study of identical twins. TCRdb reprocessed the 5' RACE reads via MiXCR and lists one record per CDR3 protein. This table has nearly 900,000 distinct CDR3 sequences, 10% to 15% appearing once. These data were likewise used in another study, on yellow fever vaccine responses in identical twins.

Sample: PBMCs. These receptor sequences come from a woman between 18 and 29 years old in good health.

This clonotype was found a few times. The rearrangement uses TRBV12-3 or TRBV12-4 and TRBJ1-5, with D hard to call. CDR3 length: 15 residues. V shed 5 bases and J shed 0 bases, with 11 bases lying between them. CDR3 coding DNA: TGTGCCAGCAGTACAGCAGCTTATAGCAATCAGCCCCAGCATTTT. Its translation is CASSTAAYSNQPQHF.

The chain is built from TRBV4-1 and TRBJ2-3; TRBD2 aligns across 10 bases. The CDR3 loop spans 16 amino acids. V shed 0 bases and J 4 bases; nucleotides not matched to a gene: 4. Germline V gene data show CDR1 as MGHRA and CDR2 as YSYEKL. CDR3 sequence (DNA): TGCGCCAGCAGCCAAGATCAAGCGGGAGGGCCAGATACGCAGTATTTT. Its translation: CASSQDQAGGPDTQYF.

There are a few counts of this clonotype. The J gene is TRBJ2-2, the V gene TRBV7-8; no firm D call. The CDR3 totals 15 residues. CDR1 and CDR2 (germline): SGHVS, FQNEAQ. Between the trimmed V and J ends, which lost 1 base and 1 base, there was a span of 7 bases. CDR3 loop: CASSLVVQNTGELFF. The CDR3 DNA reads TGTGCCAGCAGCTTAGTCGTACAGAACACCGGGGAGCTGTTTTTT.

The V and J genes are TRBV25-1 and TRBJ1-2; tentatively, D is TRBD1 (5 bases). This CDR3 spans 12 amino acids. V lost 7 bases, J lost 4 bases, and 10 bases lay in between. CDR1 MGHDK and CDR2 SYGVNS come from the germline V gene. Written as DNA, the CDR3 is TGTGCCAGCAAAGGACACAGCTATGGCTACACCTTC. This sequence encodes CASKGHSYGYTF.

The rearrangement joins TRBV6-1 to TRBJ2-6; no definite D call. CDR1 is MNHNS and CDR2 is SASEGT in the germline V gene. Trimming left V 6 bases short and J 4 bases short, with 7 bases between. This CDR3 is 13 amino acids long. The CDR3 region is CASRPRGANVLTF. The CDR3 nucleotides read TGTGCCAGCAGGCCTCGGGGGGCCAACGTCCTGACTTTC.